This paragraph reports one T cell receptor beta chain. What it recognizes is unknown. This sample was taken from a study of cytomegalovirus exposure and HLA in healthy donors. For the study at large: In an earlier analysis, 95 million to 140 million unique TCR beta sequences were found from some 200 million T cells.

Study-level results: It was taken for granted in presence/absence analyses that sequencing depth across donors was roughly uniform. When analyzed later, a missense DCLRE1C variant was found to be linked to TCR beta V- and J-gene trimming. A few chains linked to CMV were shown in vitro to be specific for CMV antigens.

PCR involved 60 Vbeta and 13 Jbeta primers. Clones were read by immunoSEQ multiplex PCR, and TCRdb kept only the in-frame ones, dropping some. The repertoire table contains tens of thousands of clones. Germline lookup yields CDR1 SQVTM and CDR2 ANQGSEA. The V and J ends lost 0 bases and 8 bases, in that order; junction bases with no gene match: 14. This CDR3 comprises 16 residues. The chain recombines TRBV29-1 with TRBJ1-2, with TRBD1 matching 8 bases. Source material: PBMCs. This sequence was found in a woman under 40 in good health and CMV-seropositive. The CDR3 protein is CSVEDYEDREGGGYTF. The CDR3 DNA sequence: TGCAGCGTTGAAGACTACGAGGACAGGGAGGGAGGCGGCTACACCTTC. The full variable domain, its missing parts supplied by reference TRBV29-1 and TRBJ1-2, is SAVISQKPSRDICQRGTSLTIQCQVDSQVTMMFWYRQQPGQSLTLIATANQGSEATYESGFVIDKFPISRPNLTFSTLTVSNMSPEDSSIYLCSVEDYEDREGGGYTFGSGTRLTVV.